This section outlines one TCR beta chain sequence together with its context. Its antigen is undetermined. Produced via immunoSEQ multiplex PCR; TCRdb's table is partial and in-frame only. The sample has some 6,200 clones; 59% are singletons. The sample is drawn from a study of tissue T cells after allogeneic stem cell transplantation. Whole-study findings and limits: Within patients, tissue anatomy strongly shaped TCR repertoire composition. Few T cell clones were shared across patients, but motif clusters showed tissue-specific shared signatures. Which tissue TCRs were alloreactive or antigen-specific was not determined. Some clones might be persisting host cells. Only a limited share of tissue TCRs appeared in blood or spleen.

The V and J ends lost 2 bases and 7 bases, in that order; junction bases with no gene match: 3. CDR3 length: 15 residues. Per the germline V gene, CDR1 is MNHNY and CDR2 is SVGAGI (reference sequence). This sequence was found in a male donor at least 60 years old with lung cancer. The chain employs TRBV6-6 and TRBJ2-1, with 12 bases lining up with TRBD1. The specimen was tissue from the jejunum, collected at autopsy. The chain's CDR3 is CASSYTGQGANEQFF. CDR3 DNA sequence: TGTGCCAGCAGTTACACGGGACAGGGGGCAAATGAGCAGTTCTTC.